This T cell receptor beta chain was found in a study of immune cell composition in non-small cell lung cancer. Broader study findings: Squamous lung tumours showed higher top 10 clone scores and clonality than adenocarcinomas. Tumour-associated clones >0.5% occurred in 33% of adenocarcinomas, approximately 74% of squamous.

V gave up 3 bases and J gave up 11 bases; unmatched junction bases: 16. Germline V gives CDR1 PRHDT, CDR2 FYEKMQ (reference sequence). The CDR3 extends over 16 amino acids. The repertoire was sequenced with immunoSEQ multiplex PCR; TCRdb's copy has only in-frame clones and lacks some. Among several thousand clones, under 80% were seen once, and the ten largest hold around 28%. Points on this clone: The antigen remains undetermined.

The V call is TRBV13, the J call TRBJ1-5; 7 nucleotides agree with TRBD1. Sequenced input: lung tumor tissue. The sequence was obtained from a human donor with non-small cell lung cancer. The CDR3 loop reads CASSFLTTKGQKTQHF. CDR3 bases: TGTGCCAGCAGCTTTCTCACTACAAAGGGACAGAAGACCCAGCATTTT.